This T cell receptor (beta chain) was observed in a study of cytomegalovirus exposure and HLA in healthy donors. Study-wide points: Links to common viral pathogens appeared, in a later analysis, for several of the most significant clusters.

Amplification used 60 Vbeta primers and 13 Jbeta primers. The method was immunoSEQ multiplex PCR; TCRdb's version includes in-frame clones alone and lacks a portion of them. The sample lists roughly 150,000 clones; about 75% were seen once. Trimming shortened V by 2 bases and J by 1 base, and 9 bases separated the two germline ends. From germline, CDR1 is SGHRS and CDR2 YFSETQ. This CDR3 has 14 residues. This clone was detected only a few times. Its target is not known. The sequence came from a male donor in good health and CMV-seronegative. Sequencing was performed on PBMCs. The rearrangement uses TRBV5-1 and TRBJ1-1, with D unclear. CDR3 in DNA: TGCGCCAGCAGCTTAGAGGCCCGGAACACTGAAGCTTTCTTT. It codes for CASSLEARNTEAFF.